This TCR beta chain was captured in a study of identical twins. Study findings and constraints: In zero-insertion analyses, partial confounding could arise from invariant MAIT and iNKT cells.

CDR3 length: 16 residues. V shed 6 bases and J 1 base; nucleotides not matched to a gene: 11. The germline V gene has CDR1 MNHEY and CDR2 SVGAGI. A note on this clonotype: Its target is unknown.

TCRdb re-analysed the 5' RACE reads in MiXCR, keeping a single row per CDR3 protein. The sample has fewer than 800,000 distinct CDR3 sequences, 7.1% seen once. The sample was also reused in another study, on yellow fever vaccine responses in identical twins.

This TCR was sampled from a woman aged 18 to 35 in good health. The V gene is TRBV6-5, the J gene TRBJ2-5, with 7 bases matching TRBD2. Material: PBMCs. The CDR3 region has the DNA TGTGCCAGCAGGTTAAATAGCGGGTACTCCCAAGAGACCCAGTACTTC. Protein: CASRLNSGYSQETQYF.